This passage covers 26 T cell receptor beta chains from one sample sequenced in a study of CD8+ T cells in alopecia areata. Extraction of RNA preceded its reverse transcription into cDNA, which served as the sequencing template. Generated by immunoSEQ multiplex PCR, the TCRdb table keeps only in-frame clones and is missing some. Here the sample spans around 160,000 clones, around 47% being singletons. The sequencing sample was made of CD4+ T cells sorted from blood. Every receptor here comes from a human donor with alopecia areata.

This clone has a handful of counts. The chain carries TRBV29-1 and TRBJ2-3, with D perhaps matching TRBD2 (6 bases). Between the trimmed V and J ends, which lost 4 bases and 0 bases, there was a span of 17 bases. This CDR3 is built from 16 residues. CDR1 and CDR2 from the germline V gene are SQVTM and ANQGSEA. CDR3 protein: CSVAYLPSASTDTQYF. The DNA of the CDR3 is TGCAGCGTTGCCTATCTCCCTAGCGCTAGCACAGATACGCAGTATTTT.

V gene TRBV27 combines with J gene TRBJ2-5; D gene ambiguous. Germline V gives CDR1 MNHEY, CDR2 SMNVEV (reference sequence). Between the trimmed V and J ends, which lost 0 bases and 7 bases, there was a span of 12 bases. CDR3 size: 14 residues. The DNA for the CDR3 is TGTGCCAGCAGTTTATCGCGGAACATGGGGACCCAGTACTTC. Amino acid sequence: CASSLSRNMGTQYF.

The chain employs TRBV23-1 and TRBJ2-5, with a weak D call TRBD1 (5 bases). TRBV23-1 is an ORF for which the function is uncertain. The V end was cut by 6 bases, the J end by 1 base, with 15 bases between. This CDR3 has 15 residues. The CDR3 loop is CASSHHPGRQETQYF. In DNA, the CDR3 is TGCGCCAGCAGCCATCATCCAGGGCGCCAAGAGACCCAGTACTTC.

CDR3 nucleotide sequence: TGTGCCAGCAGCTTGGGAGGGACCGAGCAGTACTTC. Amino acids: CASSLGGTEQYF. The V call is TRBV5-6, the J call TRBJ2-7, with D perhaps TRBD1 or TRBD2 (5 bases each). CDR3 length: 12 residues. Trimming cost V 0 bases and J 6 bases, with 7 bases left between them. Germline CDR1 SGHDT, CDR2 YYEEEE.

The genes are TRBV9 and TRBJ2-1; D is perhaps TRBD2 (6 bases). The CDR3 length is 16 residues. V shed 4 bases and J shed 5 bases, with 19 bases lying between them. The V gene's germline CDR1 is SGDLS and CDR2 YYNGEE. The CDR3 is CASSPRAGGAHNEQFF. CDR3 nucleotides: TGTGCCAGCAGCCCCAGAGCAGGCGGGGCGCACAATGAGCAGTTCTTC.

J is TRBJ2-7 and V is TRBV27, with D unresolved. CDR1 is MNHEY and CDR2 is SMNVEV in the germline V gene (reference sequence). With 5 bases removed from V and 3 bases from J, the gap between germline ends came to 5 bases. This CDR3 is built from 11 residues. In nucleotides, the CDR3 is TGTGCCAGCAGTCGGGTCTACGAGCAGTACTTC. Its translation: CASSRVYEQYF.

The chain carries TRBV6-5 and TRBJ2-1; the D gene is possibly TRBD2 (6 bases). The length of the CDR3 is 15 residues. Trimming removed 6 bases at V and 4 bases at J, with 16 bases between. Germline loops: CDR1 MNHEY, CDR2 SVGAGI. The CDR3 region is CASRGEPGLYNEQFF. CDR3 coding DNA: TGTGCCAGCAGGGGGGAACCGGGACTGTACAATGAGCAGTTCTTC.

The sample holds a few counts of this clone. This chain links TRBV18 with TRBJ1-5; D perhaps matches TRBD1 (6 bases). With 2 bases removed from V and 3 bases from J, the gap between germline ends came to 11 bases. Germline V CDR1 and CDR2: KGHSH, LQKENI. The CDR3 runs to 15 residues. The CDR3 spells CASSPRTGNNQPQHF. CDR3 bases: TGTGCCAGCTCACCAAGAACAGGGAACAATCAGCCCCAGCATTTT.

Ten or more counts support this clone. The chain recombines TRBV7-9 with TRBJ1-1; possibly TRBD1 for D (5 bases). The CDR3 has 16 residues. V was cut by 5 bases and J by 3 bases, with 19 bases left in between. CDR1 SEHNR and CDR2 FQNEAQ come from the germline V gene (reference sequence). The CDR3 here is CASSRDGRWGDTEAFF. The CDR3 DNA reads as TGTGCCAGCAGCCGAGACGGGAGGTGGGGGGACACTGAAGCTTTCTTT.

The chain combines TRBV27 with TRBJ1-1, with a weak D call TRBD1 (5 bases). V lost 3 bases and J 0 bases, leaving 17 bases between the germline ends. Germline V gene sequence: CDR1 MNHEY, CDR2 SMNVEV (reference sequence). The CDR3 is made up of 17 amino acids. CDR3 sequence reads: CASSFWGVGGMNTEAFF. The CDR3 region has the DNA TGTGCCAGCAGTTTTTGGGGGGTCGGGGGAATGAACACTGAAGCTTTCTTT.

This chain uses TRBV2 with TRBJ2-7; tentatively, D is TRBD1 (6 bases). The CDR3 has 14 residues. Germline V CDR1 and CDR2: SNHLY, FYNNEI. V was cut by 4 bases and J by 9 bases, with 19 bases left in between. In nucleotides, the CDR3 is TGTGCCAGCAGTGTCGGGGCCCTTCCAGGGGTGCAGTACTTC. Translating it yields CASSVGALPGVQYF.

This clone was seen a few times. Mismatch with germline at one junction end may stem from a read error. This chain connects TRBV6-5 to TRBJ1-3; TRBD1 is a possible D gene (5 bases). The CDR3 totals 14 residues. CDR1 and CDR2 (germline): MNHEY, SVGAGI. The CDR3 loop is CTSSYSSGGNTIYF. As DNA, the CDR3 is TGTACCAGCAGTTACTCGTCAGGGGGAAACACCATATATTTT.

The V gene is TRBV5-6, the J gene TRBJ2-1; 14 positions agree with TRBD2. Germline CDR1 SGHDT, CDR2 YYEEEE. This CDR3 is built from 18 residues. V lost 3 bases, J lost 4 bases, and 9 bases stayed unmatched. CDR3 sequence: CASSSGTSGSRSYNEQFF. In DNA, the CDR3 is TGTGCCAGCAGCTCCGGGACTAGCGGGAGCCGGAGTTACAATGAGCAGTTCTTC.

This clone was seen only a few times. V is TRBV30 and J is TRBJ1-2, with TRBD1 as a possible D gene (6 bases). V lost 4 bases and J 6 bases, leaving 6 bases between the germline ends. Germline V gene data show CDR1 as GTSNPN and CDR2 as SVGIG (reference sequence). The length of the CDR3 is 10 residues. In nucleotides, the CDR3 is TGTGCCTGGAACAGGGATGGCTACACCTTC. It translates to CAWNRDGYTF.

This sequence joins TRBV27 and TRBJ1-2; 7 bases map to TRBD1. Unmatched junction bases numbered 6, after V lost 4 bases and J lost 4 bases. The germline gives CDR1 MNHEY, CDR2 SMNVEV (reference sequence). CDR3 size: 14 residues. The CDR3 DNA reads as TGTGCCAGCAGTTCAAGGGGGCGAGCCTATGGCTACACCTTC. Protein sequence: CASSSRGRAYGYTF.

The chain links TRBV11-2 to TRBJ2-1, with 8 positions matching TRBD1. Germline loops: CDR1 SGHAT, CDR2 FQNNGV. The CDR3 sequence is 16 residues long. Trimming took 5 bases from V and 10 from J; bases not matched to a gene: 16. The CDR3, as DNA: TGTGCCAGCAGCCCTCTGACCGGACAGGGACGGAGGGAGCAGTTCTTC. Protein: CASSPLTGQGRREQFF.

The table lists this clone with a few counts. The CDR3 sequence is CAWRGQLSYNEQFF. DNA of the CDR3: TGTGCCTGGAGGGGACAACTCTCCTACAATGAGCAGTTCTTC. J is TRBJ2-1 and V is TRBV30, with a weak D call TRBD1 (6 bases). This CDR3 has 14 amino acids. In germline, CDR1 is GTSNPN, CDR2 SVGIG (reference sequence). Trimming pared 3 bases from V and 0 bases from J, leaving 9 bases between.

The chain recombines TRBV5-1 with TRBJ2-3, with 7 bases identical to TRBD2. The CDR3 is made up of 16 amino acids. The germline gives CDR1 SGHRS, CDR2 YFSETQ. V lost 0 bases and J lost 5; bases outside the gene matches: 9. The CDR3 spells CASSLAAAGAKDTQYF. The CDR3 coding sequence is TGCGCCAGCAGCTTGGCAGCGGCGGGAGCGAAAGATACGCAGTATTTT.

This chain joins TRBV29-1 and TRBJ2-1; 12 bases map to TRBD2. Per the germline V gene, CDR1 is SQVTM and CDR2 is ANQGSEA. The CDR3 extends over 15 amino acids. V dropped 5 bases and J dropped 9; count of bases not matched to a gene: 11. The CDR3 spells CSVRGGTSGLAEQFF. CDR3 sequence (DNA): TGCAGCGTTCGGGGTGGGACTAGCGGGCTTGCTGAGCAGTTCTTC.

The CDR3: CASSFPRTAKAWNEQFF. CDR3 DNA: TGTGCCAGCAGTTTTCCTAGGACAGCCAAAGCCTGGAATGAGCAGTTCTTC. The genes are TRBV27 and TRBJ2-1, with D possibly being TRBD1 (6 bases). This CDR3 is 17 amino acids long. Germline values: CDR1 MNHEY, CDR2 SMNVEV (reference sequence). The V gene lost 3 bases and the J gene lost 7 bases, with 22 bases spanning the gap.

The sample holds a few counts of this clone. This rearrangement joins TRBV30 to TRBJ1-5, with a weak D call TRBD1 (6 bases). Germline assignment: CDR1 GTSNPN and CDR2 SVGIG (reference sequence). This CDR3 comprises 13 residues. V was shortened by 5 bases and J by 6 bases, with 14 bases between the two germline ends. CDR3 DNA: TGTGCCTGGCGTCAGGGGACGAGTCAGCCCCAGCATTTT. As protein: CAWRQGTSQPQHF.

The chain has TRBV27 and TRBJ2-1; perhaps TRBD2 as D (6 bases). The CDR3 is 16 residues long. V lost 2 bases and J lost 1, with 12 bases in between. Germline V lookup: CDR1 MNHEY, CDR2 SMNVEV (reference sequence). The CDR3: CASSLRDLRSYNEQFF. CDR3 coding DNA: TGTGCCAGCAGTTTAAGGGACTTAAGATCCTACAATGAGCAGTTCTTC.

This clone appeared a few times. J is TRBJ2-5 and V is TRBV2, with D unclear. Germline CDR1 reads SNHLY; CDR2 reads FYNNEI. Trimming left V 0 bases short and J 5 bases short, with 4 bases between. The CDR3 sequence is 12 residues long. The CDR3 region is CASSEARETQYF. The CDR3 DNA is TGTGCCAGCAGTGAAGCACGGGAGACCCAGTACTTC.

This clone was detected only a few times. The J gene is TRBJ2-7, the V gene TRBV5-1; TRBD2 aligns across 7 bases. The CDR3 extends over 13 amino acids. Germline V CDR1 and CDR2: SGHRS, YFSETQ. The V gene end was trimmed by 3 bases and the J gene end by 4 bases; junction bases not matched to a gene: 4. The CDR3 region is CASSWEGRYEQYF. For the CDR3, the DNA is TGCGCCAGCAGCTGGGAGGGTAGGTACGAGCAGTACTTC.

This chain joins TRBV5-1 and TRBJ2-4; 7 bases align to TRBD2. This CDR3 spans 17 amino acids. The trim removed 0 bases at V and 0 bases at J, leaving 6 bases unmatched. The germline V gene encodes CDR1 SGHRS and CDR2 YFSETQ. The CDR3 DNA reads TGCGCCAGCAGCTTGGTAGAAGCGGGGTTAGCCAAAAACATTCAGTACTTC. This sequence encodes CASSLVEAGLAKNIQYF.

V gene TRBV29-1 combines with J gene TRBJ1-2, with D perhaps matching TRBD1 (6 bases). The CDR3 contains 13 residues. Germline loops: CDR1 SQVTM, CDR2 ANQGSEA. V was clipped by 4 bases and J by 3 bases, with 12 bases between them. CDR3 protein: CSVAQGTYYGYTF. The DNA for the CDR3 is TGCAGCGTTGCGCAGGGGACGTACTATGGCTACACCTTC.